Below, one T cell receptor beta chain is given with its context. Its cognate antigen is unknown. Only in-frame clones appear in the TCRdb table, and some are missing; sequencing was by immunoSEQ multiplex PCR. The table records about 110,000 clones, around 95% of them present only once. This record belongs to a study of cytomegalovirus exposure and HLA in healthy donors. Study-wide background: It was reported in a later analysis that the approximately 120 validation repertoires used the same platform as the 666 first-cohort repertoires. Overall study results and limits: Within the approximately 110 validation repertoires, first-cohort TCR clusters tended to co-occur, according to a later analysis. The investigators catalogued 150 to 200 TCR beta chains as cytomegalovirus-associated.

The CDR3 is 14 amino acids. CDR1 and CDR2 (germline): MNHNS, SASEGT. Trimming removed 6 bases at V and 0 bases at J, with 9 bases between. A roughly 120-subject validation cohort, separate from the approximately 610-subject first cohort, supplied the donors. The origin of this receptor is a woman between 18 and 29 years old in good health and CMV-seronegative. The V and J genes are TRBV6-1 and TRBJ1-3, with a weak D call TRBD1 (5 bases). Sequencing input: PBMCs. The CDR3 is CASRWDYSGNTIYF. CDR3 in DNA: TGTGCCAGCAGATGGGACTACTCTGGAAACACCATATATTTT.